A selection of T cell receptor beta chains follows, all from one sample in a study of blood T cells in healthy people across ages. Each CDR3 protein gets one entry after TCRdb re-called the 5' RACE reads with MiXCR. The sample includes roughly 500,000 distinct CDR3 sequences, 25% to 30% of them seen just once. Sequencing input: blood. The receptors come from a woman in her 70s in good health. Both conserved end residues are part of each CDR3. The D gene is left open where the match is weak. Clone size, where shown, is once, few, many, or a class for clones that have expanded.

size: few
J: TRBJ2-1
V: TRBV3-1
D: TRBD2
CDR3: CASSPAGNEQFF
DNA: TGTGCCAGCAGCCCAGCGGGGAATGAGCAGTTCTTC

size: few
J: TRBJ1-5
V: TRBV14
D: NA
CDR3: CASSSIRTPASNQPQHF
DNA: TGTGCCAGCAGCTCCATTCGGACTCCCGCTAGCAATCAGCCCCAGCATTTT

size: NA
J: TRBJ2-4
V: TRBV7-9
D: NA
CDR3: CASRGGRGSQYF
DNA: TGTGCCAGCAGAGGGGGGCGAGGTTCCCAGTACTTC

size: few
J: TRBJ2-5
V: TRBV21-1
D: NA
CDR3: CASSKGSGGAQRGVLVETQYF
DNA: TGTGCCAGCAGCAAAGGGTCAGGGGGCGCGCAGCGGGGGGTCCTAGTAGAGACCCAGTACTTC

size: NA
J: TRBJ2-4
V: TRBV20-1
D: TRBD1
CDR3: CSASTPGQGNIQYF
DNA: TGCAGTGCCTCGACTCCGGGACAGGGGAACATTCAGTACTTC

size: NA
J: TRBJ2-3
V: TRBV7-9
D: NA
CDR3: CASSPDSHTDTQYF
DNA: TGTGCCAGCAGCCCGGACAGCCACACAGATACGCAGTATTTT

size: NA
J: TRBJ1-1
V: TRBV5-5
D: NA
CDR3: CASTKVMDTEAFF
DNA: TGTGCCAGCACAAAAGTGATGGACACTGAAGCTTTCTTT

size: few
J: TRBJ1-5
V: TRBV6-2/TRBV6-3
D: NA
CDR3: CASSYSLAQPQHF
DNA: TGTGCCAGCAGTTACTCTCTAGCTCAGCCCCAGCATTTT

size: few
J: TRBJ1-3
V: TRBV6-5
D: TRBD1
CDR3: CASWAAGGSGNTIYF
DNA: TGTGCCAGCTGGGCGGCAGGGGGTTCTGGAAACACCATATATTTT

size: NA
J: TRBJ2-7
V: TRBV21-1
D: NA
CDR3: CASSFPGARFPLHEQYF
DNA: TGTGCCAGCAGCTTTCCCGGGGCGCGGTTCCCTCTCCACGAGCAGTACTTC

size: NA
J: TRBJ2-5
V: TRBV7-2
D: TRBD2
CDR3: CASSLTSGIQETQYF
DNA: TGTGCCAGCAGCTTAACTAGCGGGATCCAAGAGACCCAGTACTTC

size: NA
J: TRBJ2-5
V: TRBV9
D: TRBD2
CDR3: CASSPRDSGLAGQETQYF
DNA: TGTGCCAGCAGCCCTCGGGATTCGGGACTAGCGGGGCAAGAGACCCAGTACTTC

size: NA
J: TRBJ2-7
V: TRBV29-1
D: TRBD1
CDR3: CSVEGTGQQSYEQYF
DNA: TGCAGCGTTGAAGGCACGGGACAGCAGTCCTACGAGCAGTACTTC

size: few
J: TRBJ2-2
V: TRBV5-1
D: NA
CDR3: CASSQGPAGELFF
DNA: TGCGCCAGCAGCCAGGGCCCCGCCGGGGAGCTGTTTTTT

size: NA
J: TRBJ2-1
V: TRBV25-1
D: TRBD2
CDR3: CASSEYGTMKQFF
DNA: TGTGCCAGCAGTGAATACGGGACTATGAAGCAGTTCTTC

size: NA
J: TRBJ2-7
V: TRBV7-9
D: NA
CDR3: CASSDRPGTPSEQYF
DNA: TGTGCCAGCAGCGACCGACCAGGGACCCCCAGCGAGCAGTACTTC

size: NA
J: TRBJ2-5
V: TRBV5-5
D: TRBD2
CDR3: CASSVTSGGGETQYF
DNA: TGTGCCAGCAGCGTGACTAGCGGAGGGGGGGAGACCCAGTACTTC

size: NA
J: TRBJ1-2
V: TRBV7-2
D: TRBD1
CDR3: CASSWDRGLYGYTF
DNA: TGTGCCAGCAGTTGGGACAGGGGTTTATATGGCTACACCTTC

size: NA
J: TRBJ1-2
V: TRBV18
D: TRBD1
CDR3: CASSPGTGNDGYTF
DNA: TGTGCCAGCTCACCAGGGACAGGGAACGATGGCTACACCTTC

size: few
J: TRBJ1-2
V: TRBV20-1
D: NA
CDR3: CSANGYTF
DNA: TGCAGTGCTAATGGCTACACCTTC

size: NA
J: TRBJ2-1
V: TRBV7-9
D: TRBD2
CDR3: CASSVSGGGSNEQFF
DNA: TGTGCCAGCAGCGTTAGCGGGGGAGGAAGCAATGAGCAGTTCTTC

size: NA
J: TRBJ1-1
V: TRBV12-5
D: NA
CDR3: CASDSPIEAFF
DNA: TGTGCTAGTGACTCCCCTATCGAAGCTTTCTTT